A selection of T cell receptor beta chains follows, all from one sample in a study of neurological immune-mediated disorders. Using its own MiXCR run on the 5' RACE reads, TCRdb lists one record per CDR3 protein. This sample has around 53,000 distinct CDR3 sequences, with roughly 4.4% found just once. Material: PBMCs. The receptors were gathered from a man aged 45 to 65 with multiple sclerosis. CDR3s include the opening cysteine and the closing phenylalanine or tryptophan. Fields, in order: clone size, D gene, J gene, V gene, CDR3 DNA, CDR3 protein. A D gene is named only where the DNA matches it firmly. Rows may omit the clone size; those that give it use once, few, many or a size class.

clone_size: many
d_call: .
j_call: TRBJ2-2
v_call: TRBV5-1
cdr3_nt: TGCGCCAGCAGCTTAGCGGTTGACACCGGGGAGCTGTTTTTT
cdr3_aa: CASSLAVDTGELFF

clone_size: many
d_call: TRBD1
j_call: TRBJ1-2
v_call: TRBV5-5
cdr3_nt: TGTGCCAGCAGCTTGTTGTGGACAGGAGAGAACTATGGCTACACCTTC
cdr3_aa: CASSLLWTGENYGYTF

clone_size: many
d_call: .
j_call: TRBJ2-7
v_call: TRBV6-6
cdr3_nt: TGTGCCAGCAGTTACTTCGGACCTAACGAGCAGTACTTC
cdr3_aa: CASSYFGPNEQYF

clone_size: few
d_call: .
j_call: TRBJ2-7
v_call: TRBV7-9
cdr3_nt: TGTGCCAGCAGCTCGGGATATTCCTACGAGCAGTACTTC
cdr3_aa: CASSSGYSYEQYF

clone_size: many
d_call: TRBD1
j_call: TRBJ1-1
v_call: TRBV28
cdr3_nt: TGTGCCAGCAGTTTATTTAGCAGGGGGGTCATGAACACTGAAGCTTTCTTT
cdr3_aa: CASSLFSRGVMNTEAFF

clone_size: many
d_call: TRBD1
j_call: TRBJ1-5
v_call: TRBV27
cdr3_nt: TGTGCCAGCAGTGCCGCCACAGGGGATCAGCCCCAGAATTTT
cdr3_aa: CASSAATGDQPQNF

clone_size: .
d_call: .
j_call: TRBJ2-7
v_call: TRBV20-1
cdr3_nt: TGCAGTGCCTTCCGACCGGCGACCTACGAGCAGTACTTC
cdr3_aa: CSAFRPATYEQYF

clone_size: many
d_call: .
j_call: TRBJ2-2
v_call: TRBV20-1
cdr3_nt: TGCAGTGCTAGGACCCAGAGGGAGACCGGGGAGCTGTTTTTT
cdr3_aa: CSARTQRETGELFF

clone_size: .
d_call: .
j_call: TRBJ2-5
v_call: TRBV5-1
cdr3_nt: TGCGCCAGCAGCTTGGGCCGATTAGGAGAGACCCAGTACTTC
cdr3_aa: CASSLGRLGETQYF

clone_size: many
d_call: .
j_call: TRBJ2-7
v_call: TRBV28
cdr3_nt: TGTGCCAGCACACAGAGAAGCTCCTACGAGCAGTACTTC
cdr3_aa: CASTQRSSYEQYF

clone_size: many
d_call: .
j_call: TRBJ1-2
v_call: TRBV28
cdr3_nt: TGTGCCAGCAGTTCAACAATATGGGGCTACACCTTC
cdr3_aa: CASSSTIWGYTF

clone_size: .
d_call: TRBD1
j_call: TRBJ1-5
v_call: TRBV18
cdr3_nt: TGTGCCAGCTCACCTACGACAGGGGGCGGTCAGCCCCAGCATTTT
cdr3_aa: CASSPTTGGGQPQHF

clone_size: .
d_call: .
j_call: TRBJ2-1
v_call: TRBV15
cdr3_nt: TGTGCCACCAGCAGGAGCCTGTTCTGGGAGCAGTTCTTC
cdr3_aa: CATSRSLFWEQFF

clone_size: few
d_call: .
j_call: TRBJ2-1
v_call: TRBV7-9
cdr3_nt: TGTGCCAGCAGCTTTCATCGGAATGAGCAGTTCTTC
cdr3_aa: CASSFHRNEQFF

clone_size: few
d_call: .
j_call: TRBJ2-7
v_call: TRBV15
cdr3_nt: TGTGCCACCAGCAGAAAGGGGGATTCCTACGAGCAGTACTTC
cdr3_aa: CATSRKGDSYEQYF

clone_size: many
d_call: TRBD2
j_call: TRBJ2-3
v_call: TRBV6-4
cdr3_nt: TGTGCCAGCAGTGAAACCGGGACTAGCGGAGGAGATACGCAGTATTTT
cdr3_aa: CASSETGTSGGDTQYF

clone_size: .
d_call: TRBD1
j_call: TRBJ2-7
v_call: TRBV28
cdr3_nt: TGTGCCAGCGCGGGACAGGAGGCCTACGAGCAGTACTTC
cdr3_aa: CASAGQEAYEQYF

clone_size: few
d_call: .
j_call: TRBJ2-7
v_call: TRBV5-1
cdr3_nt: TGCGCCAGCAGCTTGGATAGGCAGTGGTACGAGCAGTACTTC
cdr3_aa: CASSLDRQWYEQYF

clone_size: many
d_call: .
j_call: TRBJ1-1
v_call: TRBV20-1
cdr3_nt: TGCAGTGCTCAACGACAGGCGACCTTAATGAACACTGAAGCTTTCTTT
cdr3_aa: CSAQRQATLMNTEAFF

clone_size: many
d_call: TRBD2
j_call: TRBJ2-1
v_call: TRBV7-2
cdr3_nt: TGTGCCAGCAGCTTAGTTTTGTTCGGCGGGGGAAACAATGAGCAGTTCTTC
cdr3_aa: CASSLVLFGGGNNEQFF

clone_size: few
d_call: TRBD1
j_call: TRBJ1-4
v_call: TRBV4-1
cdr3_nt: TGCGCCAGCAGCCCCCGGACAGGAGTAGGGCCCGCGAATGAAAAACTGTTTTTT
cdr3_aa: CASSPRTGVGPANEKLFF

clone_size: many
d_call: TRBD1
j_call: TRBJ1-2
v_call: TRBV12-3/TRBV12-4
cdr3_nt: TGTGCCAGCAGTCTCACAGGGGCGGGGTATGGCTACACCTTC
cdr3_aa: CASSLTGAGYGYTF

clone_size: many
d_call: .
j_call: TRBJ2-7
v_call: TRBV27
cdr3_nt: TGTGCCAGCAGTTTAGGGAGAAAAAGCTCCTACGAGCAGTACTTC
cdr3_aa: CASSLGRKSSYEQYF

clone_size: few
d_call: TRBD2
j_call: TRBJ2-7
v_call: TRBV20-1
cdr3_nt: TGCAGTGGGGAGCGGGGGCCTCCTACTACCTACGAGCAGTACTTC
cdr3_aa: CSGERGPPTTYEQYF

clone_size: many
d_call: .
j_call: TRBJ2-1
v_call: TRBV12-3/TRBV12-4
cdr3_nt: TGTGCCAGCAGCCCCATGGGGTTGAGGGAAAATGAGCAGTTCTTC
cdr3_aa: CASSPMGLRENEQFF

clone_size: many
d_call: TRBD1
j_call: TRBJ2-5
v_call: TRBV20-1
cdr3_nt: TGCAGTGTCCCCGGACAGGGGCAGGAGACCCAGTACTTC
cdr3_aa: CSVPGQGQETQYF

clone_size: many
d_call: TRBD2
j_call: TRBJ2-2
v_call: TRBV9
cdr3_nt: TGTGCCAGCAGCGTAGGGGGACTAGCTTATGGGACCGGGGAGCTGTTTTTT
cdr3_aa: CASSVGGLAYGTGELFF

clone_size: many
d_call: TRBD1
j_call: TRBJ1-1
v_call: TRBV5-1
cdr3_nt: TGCGCCAGCAGCCAAAGGACAGGGAGTGAAGCTTTCTTT
cdr3_aa: CASSQRTGSEAFF

clone_size: many
d_call: .
j_call: TRBJ2-5
v_call: TRBV20-1
cdr3_nt: TGCAGTGCTAGAGACCCTCATCAAGGGCAAGAGACCCAGTACTTC
cdr3_aa: CSARDPHQGQETQYF

clone_size: many
d_call: TRBD1
j_call: TRBJ2-7
v_call: TRBV6-6
cdr3_nt: TGTGCCAGCAGTTCAACAGGGGCCTACGAGCAGTACTTC
cdr3_aa: CASSSTGAYEQYF

clone_size: many
d_call: .
j_call: TRBJ2-1
v_call: TRBV7-6
cdr3_nt: TGTGCCAGCGGCTCTGGGGGGGCATATGACAATGAGCAGTTCTTC
cdr3_aa: CASGSGGAYDNEQFF

clone_size: many
d_call: TRBD1
j_call: TRBJ2-1
v_call: TRBV20-1
cdr3_nt: TGCAGTGCTAACGGACAGGGGGCGTCCTATTTTGGGCGTGAGCAGTTCTTC
cdr3_aa: CSANGQGASYFGREQFF

clone_size: many
d_call: .
j_call: TRBJ2-7
v_call: TRBV4-1
cdr3_nt: TGCGCCAGCAGCCACCATGGAGCAGGGGGGACCTACGAGCAGTACTTC
cdr3_aa: CASSHHGAGGTYEQYF

clone_size: many
d_call: .
j_call: TRBJ2-2
v_call: TRBV5-1
cdr3_nt: TGCGCCAGCAGCTTTTACGGAGGGGAGCTGTTTTTT
cdr3_aa: CASSFYGGELFF

clone_size: many
d_call: .
j_call: TRBJ1-1
v_call: TRBV5-5
cdr3_nt: TGTGCCAGCAACTGGGAAGGGGCTTGGACTGAAGCTTTCTTT
cdr3_aa: CASNWEGAWTEAFF

clone_size: many
d_call: .
j_call: TRBJ1-3
v_call: TRBV5-1
cdr3_nt: TGCGCCAGCAGCTTGGCGGGGAACTCTGGAAACACCATATATTTT
cdr3_aa: CASSLAGNSGNTIYF

clone_size: few
d_call: .
j_call: TRBJ2-7
v_call: TRBV5-1
cdr3_nt: TGCGCCAGCAGCTTGGTCTCAGGGGGGCCCAACGAGCAGTACTTC
cdr3_aa: CASSLVSGGPNEQYF

clone_size: many
d_call: TRBD2
j_call: TRBJ2-5
v_call: TRBV12-3/TRBV12-4
cdr3_nt: TGTGCCAGCAAACCACTAGCGTCCCAAGAGACCCAGTACTTC
cdr3_aa: CASKPLASQETQYF

clone_size: many
d_call: .
j_call: TRBJ2-1
v_call: TRBV5-1
cdr3_nt: TGCGCCAGCAGCCCTGATCCAGGATCCAATGAGCAGTTCTTC
cdr3_aa: CASSPDPGSNEQFF

clone_size: .
d_call: TRBD2
j_call: TRBJ2-7
v_call: TRBV20-1
cdr3_nt: TGCAGTGCTCCCGGGACTAGCGGGGGGGAGCAGTACTTC
cdr3_aa: CSAPGTSGGEQYF

clone_size: few
d_call: TRBD2
j_call: TRBJ2-3
v_call: TRBV7-8
cdr3_nt: TGTGCCAGCAGCTTCCTTTCTAGCGGGAGCGCAGATACGCAGTATTTT
cdr3_aa: CASSFLSSGSADTQYF

clone_size: many
d_call: TRBD2
j_call: TRBJ2-3
v_call: TRBV7-8
cdr3_nt: TGTGCCAGCAGCTTAGATGTAGCGGGGGTCGCAGATACGCAGTATTTT
cdr3_aa: CASSLDVAGVADTQYF

clone_size: many
d_call: TRBD1
j_call: TRBJ2-5
v_call: TRBV5-1
cdr3_nt: TGCGCCAGCAGCTTGGTGCAGGGGGCCCACCAAGAGACCCAGTACTTC
cdr3_aa: CASSLVQGAHQETQYF

clone_size: many
d_call: TRBD1
j_call: TRBJ1-2
v_call: TRBV20-1
cdr3_nt: TGCAGTGCCTCCGGGACAGGAACCTATGGCTACACCTTC
cdr3_aa: CSASGTGTYGYTF

clone_size: .
d_call: TRBD2
j_call: TRBJ2-7
v_call: TRBV6-2/TRBV6-3
cdr3_nt: TGTGCCAGCACTTTAGCGGGACTCTACGAGCAGTACTTC
cdr3_aa: CASTLAGLYEQYF

clone_size: many
d_call: .
j_call: TRBJ2-5
v_call: TRBV5-1
cdr3_nt: TGCGCCAGCAGCCCAGGGGTAGGAGAGACCCAGTACTTC
cdr3_aa: CASSPGVGETQYF

clone_size: many
d_call: .
j_call: TRBJ2-1
v_call: TRBV13
cdr3_nt: TGTGCCAGCAGCTTATCTCGGGGGTCCCGGCAGTTCTTC
cdr3_aa: CASSLSRGSRQFF

clone_size: many
d_call: TRBD1
j_call: TRBJ1-6
v_call: TRBV27
cdr3_nt: TGTGCCAGCAGTAGACGGGACAGCTATTCACCCCTCCACTTT
cdr3_aa: CASSRRDSYSPLHF

clone_size: many
d_call: TRBD2
j_call: TRBJ2-2
v_call: TRBV20-1
cdr3_nt: TGCAGTGCTAGGACTAGCGGGAGGTCCAACACCGGGGAGCTGTTTTTT
cdr3_aa: CSARTSGRSNTGELFF